One sample yielded the 3 T cell receptor beta chains listed below, sequenced in a study of blood T cell repertoires in COVID-19. Profiling relied on immunoSEQ multiplex PCR, and the TCRdb table lists in-frame clones only, not all of them. The sample holds about 200,000 clones, approximately 81% seen once. Sequencing was performed on peripheral blood. These receptors originate from a woman older than 75 with acute or convalescent COVID-19.

The CDR3 protein is CASSLIGTRTEGEQFF. The CDR3 nucleotides read TGCGCCAGCAGCTTGATAGGGACTAGGACGGAGGGTGAGCAGTTCTTC. This sequence joins TRBV5-1 and TRBJ2-1, with TRBD2 matching 8 bases. Looked up from germline, CDR1 is SGHRS and CDR2 is YFSETQ. CDR3 length: 16 residues. Germline trimming cut 1 base from V and 9 bases from J; bases unmatched to any gene: 12.

This chain's CDR3 is CASSDPPRGGGGAEAFF. The CDR3 DNA follows: TGTGCCAGCAGTGACCCTCCAAGGGGAGGGGGGGGAGCTGAAGCTTTCTTT. This chain links TRBV6-4 with TRBJ1-1; a weak D match, TRBD1 (6 bases). CDR3 length: 17 residues. Trimming removed 2 bases from V and 6 bases from J, with 22 bases in between. The germline V gene encodes CDR1 MRHNA and CDR2 SNTAGT.

The chain employs TRBV30 and TRBJ1-1, with D perhaps matching TRBD1 (6 bases). The CDR3 loop spans 12 amino acids. The germline gives CDR1 GTSNPN, CDR2 SVGIG (reference sequence). V was cut by 0 bases and J by 12 bases, with 14 bases left in between. The CDR3 loop is CAWSVLGHYSFF. DNA of the CDR3: TGTGCCTGGAGTGTACTGGGACACTATTCTTTCTTT.